The sequence of this TCR beta chain was determined in a study of blood T cell repertoires in COVID-19. Deletions cut 4 bases from V and 0 bases from J, with 14 bases between. Germline values: CDR1 SGHDT, CDR2 YYEEEE. This CDR3 has 15 amino acids. In the authors' methods: It was from reference gene primer amplification that nucleated cell counts were estimated. Clones were sequenced by immunoSEQ multiplex PCR, and TCRdb holds only the in-frame ones, with some missing. That table is the source of V, J and clone size, and D and trimming were worked out from the DNA. The table records 230,000 or so clones, around 81% of them present only once.

The chain uses TRBV5-6 and TRBJ2-7, with D maybe TRBD1 (6 bases). This TCR was sampled from a woman of 80 years or more with COVID-19, enrolled during active disease. The sample was peripheral blood. The CDR3 nucleotides read TGTGCCAGCAGCAGACAGACAGGCTACTCCTACGAGCAGTACTTC. This encodes CASSRQTGYSYEQYF.